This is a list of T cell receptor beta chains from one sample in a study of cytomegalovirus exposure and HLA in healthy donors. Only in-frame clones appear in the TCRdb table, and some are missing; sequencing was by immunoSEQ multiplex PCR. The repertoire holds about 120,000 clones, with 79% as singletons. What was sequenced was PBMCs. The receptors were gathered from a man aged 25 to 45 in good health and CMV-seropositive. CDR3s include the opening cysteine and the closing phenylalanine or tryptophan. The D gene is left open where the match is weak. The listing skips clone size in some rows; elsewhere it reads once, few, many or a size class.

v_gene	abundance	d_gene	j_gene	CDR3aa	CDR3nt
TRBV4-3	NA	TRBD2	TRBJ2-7	CASSQVAGGAYEQYF	TGCGCCAGCAGCCAAGTAGCGGGGGGAGCCTACGAGCAGTACTTC
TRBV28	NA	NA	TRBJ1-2	CASSFLDRVNYGYTF	TGTGCCAGCAGTTTCTTGGACAGAGTAAACTATGGCTACACCTTC
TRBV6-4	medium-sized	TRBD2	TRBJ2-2	CASSTSGEITGELFF	TGTGCCAGCAGCACTAGCGGGGAGATCACCGGGGAGCTGTTTTTT
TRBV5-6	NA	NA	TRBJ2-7	CASSLEWTPYEQYF	TGTGCCAGCAGCTTGGAATGGACTCCCTACGAGCAGTACTTC
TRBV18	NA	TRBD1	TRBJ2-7	CASSPPFGTGGEQYF	TGTGCCAGCTCACCACCTTTTGGGACAGGGGGTGAGCAGTACTTC
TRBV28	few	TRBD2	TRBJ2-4	CASSVVGREDSQYF	TGTGCCAGCTCCGTTGTGGGGAGGGAAGACAGTCAGTACTTC
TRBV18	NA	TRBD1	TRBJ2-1	CASSQGGPGNNEQFF	TGTGCCAGCTCTCAAGGGGGCCCGGGGAACAATGAGCAGTTCTTC
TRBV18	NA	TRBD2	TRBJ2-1	CASSPPSGRGRDNEQFF	TGTGCCAGCTCACCACCATCAGGGCGGGGGAGGGACAATGAGCAGTTCTTC
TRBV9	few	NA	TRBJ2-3	CASSVVAGWTDTQYF	TGTGCCAGCAGCGTAGTTGCGGGTTGGACAGATACGCAGTATTTT
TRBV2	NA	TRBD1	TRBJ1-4	CASSERAGGREKLFF	TGTGCCAGCAGTGAAAGGGCAGGGGGTAGGGAAAAACTGTTTTTT
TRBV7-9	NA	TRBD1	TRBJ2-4	CASSTRTGGDSQYF	TGTGCCAGCAGCACCCGGACAGGGGGGGACAGTCAGTACTTC
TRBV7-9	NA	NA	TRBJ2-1	CASSQAGGHEQFF	TGTGCCAGCAGCCAAGCCGGGGGGCATGAGCAGTTCTTC
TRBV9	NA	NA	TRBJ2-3	CASSVVGAKDTQYF	TGTGCCAGCAGCGTAGTAGGGGCGAAGGATACGCAGTATTTT